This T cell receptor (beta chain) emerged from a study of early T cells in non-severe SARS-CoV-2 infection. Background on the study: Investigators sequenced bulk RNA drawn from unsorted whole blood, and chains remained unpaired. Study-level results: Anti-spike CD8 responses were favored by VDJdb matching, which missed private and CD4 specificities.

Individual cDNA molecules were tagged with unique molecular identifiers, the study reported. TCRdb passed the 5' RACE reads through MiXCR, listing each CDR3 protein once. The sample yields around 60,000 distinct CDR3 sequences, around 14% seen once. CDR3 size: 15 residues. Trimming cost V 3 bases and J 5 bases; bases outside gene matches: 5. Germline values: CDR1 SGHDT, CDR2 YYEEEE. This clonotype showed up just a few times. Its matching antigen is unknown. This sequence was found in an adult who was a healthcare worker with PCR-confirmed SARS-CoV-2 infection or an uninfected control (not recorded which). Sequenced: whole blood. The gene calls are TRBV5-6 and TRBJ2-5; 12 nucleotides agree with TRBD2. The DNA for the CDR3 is TGTGCCAGCAGCTGGAGCGGACTAGCGGGGGAGACCCAGTACTTC. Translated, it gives CASSWSGLAGETQYF. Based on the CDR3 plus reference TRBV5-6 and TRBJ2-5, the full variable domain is DAGVTQSPTHLIKTRGQQVTLRCSPKSGHDTVSWYQQALGQGPQFIFQYYEEEERQRGNFPDRFSGHQFPNYSSELNVNALLLGDSALYLCASSWSGLAGETQYFGPGTRLLVL.